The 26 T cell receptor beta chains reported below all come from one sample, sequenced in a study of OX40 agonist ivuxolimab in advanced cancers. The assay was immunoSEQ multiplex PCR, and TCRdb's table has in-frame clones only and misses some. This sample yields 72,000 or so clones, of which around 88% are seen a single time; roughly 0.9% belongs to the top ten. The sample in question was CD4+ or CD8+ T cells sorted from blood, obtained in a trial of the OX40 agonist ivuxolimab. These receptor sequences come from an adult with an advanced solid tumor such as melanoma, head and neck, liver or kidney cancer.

This chain's CDR3 is CAWSAGQGIHGYTF. CDR3 DNA sequence: TGTGCCTGGAGTGCGGGACAGGGAATCCATGGCTACACCTTC. This chain joins TRBV30 and TRBJ1-2; TRBD1 aligns across 9 bases. This CDR3 comprises 14 residues. The germline CDR1 and CDR2 sequences are GTSNPN and SVGIG (reference sequence). The trim removed 1 base at V and 6 bases at J, leaving 6 bases unmatched.

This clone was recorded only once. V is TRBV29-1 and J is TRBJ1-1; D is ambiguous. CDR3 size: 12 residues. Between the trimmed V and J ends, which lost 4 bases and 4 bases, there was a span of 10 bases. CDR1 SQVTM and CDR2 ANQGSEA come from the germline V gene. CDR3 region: CSVATMVTEAFF. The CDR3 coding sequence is TGCAGCGTTGCAACCATGGTCACTGAAGCTTTCTTT.

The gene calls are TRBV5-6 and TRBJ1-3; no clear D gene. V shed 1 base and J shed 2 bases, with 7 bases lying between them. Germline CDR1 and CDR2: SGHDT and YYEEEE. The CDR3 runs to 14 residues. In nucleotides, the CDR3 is TGTGCCAGCAGCTTGAACCAGCCTGGAAACACCATATATTTT. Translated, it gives CASSLNQPGNTIYF.

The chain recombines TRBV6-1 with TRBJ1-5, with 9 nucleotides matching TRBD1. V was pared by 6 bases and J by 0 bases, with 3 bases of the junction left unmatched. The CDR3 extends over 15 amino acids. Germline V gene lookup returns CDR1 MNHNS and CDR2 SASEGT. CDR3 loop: CASRLQGASNQPQHF. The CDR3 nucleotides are TGTGCCAGCAGACTACAGGGGGCTAGCAATCAGCCCCAGCATTTT.

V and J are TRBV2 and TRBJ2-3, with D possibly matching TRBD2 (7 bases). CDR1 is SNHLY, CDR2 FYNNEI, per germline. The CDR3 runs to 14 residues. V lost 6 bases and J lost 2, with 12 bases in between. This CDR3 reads CASRSGTNTDTQYF. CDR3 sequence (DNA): TGTGCCAGCAGAAGCGGGACAAACACAGATACGCAGTATTTT.

CDR3 DNA sequence: TGTGCCAGCAGCTCTACGCAGGGATATGGCTACACCTTC. It codes for CASSSTQGYGYTF. V gene TRBV5-8 combines with J gene TRBJ1-2; D is possibly TRBD1 (5 bases). CDR3 length equals 13 residues. Trimming left V 3 bases short and J 5 bases short, with 11 bases between. Germline CDR1 SGHTS, CDR2 YDEGEE.

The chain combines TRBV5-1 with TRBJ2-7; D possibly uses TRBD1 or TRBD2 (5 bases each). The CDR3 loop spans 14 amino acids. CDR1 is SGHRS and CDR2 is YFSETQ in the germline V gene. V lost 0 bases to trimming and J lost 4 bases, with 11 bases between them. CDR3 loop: CASSLGDVFYEQYF. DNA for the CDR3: TGCGCCAGCAGCTTGGGGGACGTGTTTTACGAGCAGTACTTC.

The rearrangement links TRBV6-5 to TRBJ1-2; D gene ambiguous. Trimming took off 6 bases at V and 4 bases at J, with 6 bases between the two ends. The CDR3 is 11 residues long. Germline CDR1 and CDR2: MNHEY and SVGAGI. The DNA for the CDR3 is TGTGCCAGCAGCTGGGGCTATGGCTACACCTTC. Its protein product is CASSWGYGYTF.

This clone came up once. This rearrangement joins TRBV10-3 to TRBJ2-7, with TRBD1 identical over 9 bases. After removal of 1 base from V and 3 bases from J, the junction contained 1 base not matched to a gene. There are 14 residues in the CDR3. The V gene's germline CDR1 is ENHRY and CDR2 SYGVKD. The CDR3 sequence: CAISEWGQGYEQYF. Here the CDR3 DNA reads TGTGCCATCAGTGAGTGGGGACAGGGCTACGAGCAGTACTTC.

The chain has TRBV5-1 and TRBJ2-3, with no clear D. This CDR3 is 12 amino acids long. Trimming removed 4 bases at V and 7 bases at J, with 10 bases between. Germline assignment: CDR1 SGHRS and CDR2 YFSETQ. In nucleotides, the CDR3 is TGCGCCAGCAGCGTGGAAGGGAATACGCAGTATTTT. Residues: CASSVEGNTQYF.

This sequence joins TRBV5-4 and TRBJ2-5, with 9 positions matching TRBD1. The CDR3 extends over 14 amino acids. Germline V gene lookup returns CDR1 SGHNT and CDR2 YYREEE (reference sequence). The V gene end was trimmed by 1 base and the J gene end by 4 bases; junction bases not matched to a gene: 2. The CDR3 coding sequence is TGTGCCAGCAGCTTGACAGGGGGCGCAGAGACCCAGTACTTC. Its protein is CASSLTGGAETQYF.

Here the CDR3 reads CATRRQKTYEQYF. CDR3 DNA: TGTGCCACCCGCCGACAGAAAACCTACGAGCAGTACTTC. The J gene is TRBJ2-7, the V gene TRBV6-5; TRBD1 is a possible D gene (5 bases). Trimming removed 10 bases from V and 2 bases from J, with 15 bases in between. Germline lookup yields CDR1 MNHEY and CDR2 SVGAGI. The length of the CDR3 is 13 residues.

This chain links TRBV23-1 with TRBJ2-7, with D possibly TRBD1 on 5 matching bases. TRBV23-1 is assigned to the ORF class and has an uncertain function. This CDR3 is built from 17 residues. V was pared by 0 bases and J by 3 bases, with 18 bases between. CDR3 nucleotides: TGCGCCAGCAGTCAATCACCACAGGCTCCTCTATTCTACGAGCAGTACTTC. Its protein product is CASSQSPQAPLFYEQYF.

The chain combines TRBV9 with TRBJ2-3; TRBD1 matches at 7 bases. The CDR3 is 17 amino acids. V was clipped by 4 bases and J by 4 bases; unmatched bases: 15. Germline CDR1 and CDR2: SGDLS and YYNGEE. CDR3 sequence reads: CASSPERQGASSDTQYF. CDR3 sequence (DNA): TGTGCCAGCAGCCCAGAGCGACAGGGAGCGTCCTCAGATACGCAGTATTTT.

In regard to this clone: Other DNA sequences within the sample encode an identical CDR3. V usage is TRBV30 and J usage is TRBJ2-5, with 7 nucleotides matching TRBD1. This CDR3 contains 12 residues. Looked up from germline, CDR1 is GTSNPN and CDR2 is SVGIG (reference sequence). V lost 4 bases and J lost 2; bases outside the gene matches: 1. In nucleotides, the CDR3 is TGTGCCTGGACAGGGGGTCAAGAGACCCAGTACTTC. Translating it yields CAWTGGQETQYF.

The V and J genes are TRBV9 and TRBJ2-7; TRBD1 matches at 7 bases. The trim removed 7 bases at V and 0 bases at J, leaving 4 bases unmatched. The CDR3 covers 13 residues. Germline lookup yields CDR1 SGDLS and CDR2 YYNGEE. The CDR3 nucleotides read TGTGCCAGCGGTAGGGACAGCTCCTACGAGCAGTACTTC. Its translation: CASGRDSSYEQYF.

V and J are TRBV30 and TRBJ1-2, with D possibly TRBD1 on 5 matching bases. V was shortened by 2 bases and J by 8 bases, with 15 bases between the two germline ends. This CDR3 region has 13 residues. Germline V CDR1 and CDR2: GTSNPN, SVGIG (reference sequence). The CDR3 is CAWSPGTDMGYTF. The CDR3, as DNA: TGTGCCTGGAGTCCAGGGACCGACATGGGCTACACCTTC.

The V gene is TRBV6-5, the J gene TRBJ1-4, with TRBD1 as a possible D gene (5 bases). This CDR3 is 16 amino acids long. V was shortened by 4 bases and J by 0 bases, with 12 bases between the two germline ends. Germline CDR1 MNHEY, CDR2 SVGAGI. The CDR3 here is CASSSGRTATNEKLFF. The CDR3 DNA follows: TGTGCCAGCAGTTCGGGACGGACGGCAACTAATGAAAAACTGTTTTTT.

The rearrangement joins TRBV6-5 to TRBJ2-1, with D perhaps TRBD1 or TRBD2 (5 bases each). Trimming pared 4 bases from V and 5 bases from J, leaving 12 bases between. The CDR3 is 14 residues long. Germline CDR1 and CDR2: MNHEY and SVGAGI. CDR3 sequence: CASSSRGPDNEQFF. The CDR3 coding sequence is TGTGCCAGCAGTTCGAGGGGTCCGGACAATGAGCAGTTCTTC.

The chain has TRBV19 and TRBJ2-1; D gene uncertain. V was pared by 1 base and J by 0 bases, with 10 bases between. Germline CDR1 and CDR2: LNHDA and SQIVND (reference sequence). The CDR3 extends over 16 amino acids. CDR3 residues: CASSIGLLSSYNEQFF. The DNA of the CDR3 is TGTGCCAGTAGTATAGGGCTTCTGAGCTCCTACAATGAGCAGTTCTTC. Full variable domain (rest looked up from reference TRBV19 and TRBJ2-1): DGGITQSPKYLFRKEGQNVTLSCEQNLNHDAMYWYRQDPGQGLRLIYYSQIVNDFQKGDIAEGYSVSREKKESFPLTVTSAQKNPTAFYLCASSIGLLSSYNEQFFGPGTRLTVL.

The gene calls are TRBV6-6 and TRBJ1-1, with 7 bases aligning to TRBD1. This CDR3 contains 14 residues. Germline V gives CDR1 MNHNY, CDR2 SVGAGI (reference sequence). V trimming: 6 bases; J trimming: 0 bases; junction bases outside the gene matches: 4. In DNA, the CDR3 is TGTGCCAGCAGGCAGGGACAGATGAACACTGAAGCTTTCTTT. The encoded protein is CASRQGQMNTEAFF.

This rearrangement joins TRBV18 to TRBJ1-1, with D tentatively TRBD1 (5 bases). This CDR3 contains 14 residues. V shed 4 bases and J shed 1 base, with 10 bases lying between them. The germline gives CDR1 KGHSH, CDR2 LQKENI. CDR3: CASSQRGQNTEAFF. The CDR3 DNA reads TGTGCCAGCTCACAAAGGGGTCAGAACACTGAAGCTTTCTTT.

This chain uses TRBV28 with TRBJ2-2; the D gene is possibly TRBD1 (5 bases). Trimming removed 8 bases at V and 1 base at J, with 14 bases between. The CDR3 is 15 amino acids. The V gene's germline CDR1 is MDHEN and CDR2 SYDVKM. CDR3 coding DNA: TGTGCCAGCGGTTGGGGCGCCTTGAACACCGGGGAGCTGTTTTTT. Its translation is CASGWGALNTGELFF.

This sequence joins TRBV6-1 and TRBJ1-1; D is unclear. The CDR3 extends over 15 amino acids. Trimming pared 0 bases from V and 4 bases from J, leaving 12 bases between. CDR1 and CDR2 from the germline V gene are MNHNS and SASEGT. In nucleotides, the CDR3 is TGTGCCAGCAGTGAAGCTAAGGGAGCGATCACTGAAGCTTTCTTT. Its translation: CASSEAKGAITEAFF.

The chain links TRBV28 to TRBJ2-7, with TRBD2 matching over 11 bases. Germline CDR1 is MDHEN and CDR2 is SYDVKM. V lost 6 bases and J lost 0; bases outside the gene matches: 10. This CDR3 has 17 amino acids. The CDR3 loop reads CASSPPGLAEFSYEQYF. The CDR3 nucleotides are TGTGCCAGCAGCCCCCCGGGACTAGCGGAATTCTCCTACGAGCAGTACTTC. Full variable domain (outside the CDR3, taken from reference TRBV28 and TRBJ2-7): DVKVTQSSRYLVKRTGEKVFLECVQDMDHENMFWYRQDPGLGLRLIYFSYDVKMKEKGDIPEGYSVSREKKERFSLILESASTNQTSMYLCASSPPGLAEFSYEQYFGPGTRLTVT.

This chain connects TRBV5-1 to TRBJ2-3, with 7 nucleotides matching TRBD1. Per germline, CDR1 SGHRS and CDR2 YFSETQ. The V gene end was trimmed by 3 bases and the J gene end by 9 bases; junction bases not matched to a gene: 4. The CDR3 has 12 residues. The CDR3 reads CASSSDRRTQYF. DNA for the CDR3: TGCGCCAGCAGCTCGGACAGGAGGACGCAGTATTTT.